Shown below are 27 T cell receptor beta chains from a single sample sequenced in a study of T cells in localized non-small cell lung cancer. TCRdb's table, derived via immunoSEQ multiplex PCR, lists solely in-frame clones and lacks some. The sample shows under 55,000 clones, 60% to 85% of them seen only once. The source material was PBMCs, sampled before any cancer treatment. Every receptor here comes from a woman aged 35-70 years with stage II lung adenocarcinoma.

The rearrangement uses TRBV5-4 and TRBJ1-1; possible D gene TRBD1, 5 bases. Germline V gene sequence: CDR1 SGHNT, CDR2 YYREEE (reference sequence). There are 15 residues in the CDR3. V was cut by 4 bases and J by 1 base, with 14 bases left in between. CDR3 DNA: TGTGCCAGCAGCCCCCGGGACCGTTGGAACACTGAAGCTTTCTTT. Its protein product is CASSPRDRWNTEAFF.

This rearrangement joins TRBV5-4 to TRBJ1-2; 7 nucleotides match TRBD1. V was clipped by 2 bases and J by 1 base; unmatched bases: 2. Germline CDR1 reads SGHNT; CDR2 reads YYREEE (reference sequence). The CDR3 runs to 14 residues. The CDR3 DNA reads as TGTGCCAGCAGCTTTACAGGGGTTAACTATGGCTACACCTTC. Protein product: CASSFTGVNYGYTF.

The V and J genes are TRBV2 and TRBJ1-1; D is uncertain. Germline CDR1 reads SNHLY; CDR2 reads FYNNEI. The CDR3 runs to 15 residues. The V gene lost 8 bases and the J gene lost 4 bases, with 20 bases spanning the gap. The DNA for the CDR3 is TGTGCCAGCGTGGCGAACCCCGGCGTGATCACTGAAGCTTTCTTT. Encoded protein: CASVANPGVITEAFF.

This clone was detected only once. The gene calls are TRBV7-9 and TRBJ2-5, with D perhaps TRBD2 (6 bases). This CDR3 is 15 amino acids long. Trimming stripped 5 bases from V and 5 bases from J, with 18 bases between. CDR1 and CDR2 (germline): SEHNR, FQNEAQ (reference sequence). The CDR3 loop is CASSQLTGVRETQYF. The CDR3 DNA follows: TGTGCCAGCAGCCAACTTACGGGGGTCCGGGAGACCCAGTACTTC.

The rearrangement joins TRBV7-3 to TRBJ1-5, with D uncertain. There are 13 residues in the CDR3. CDR1 SGHTA and CDR2 FQGTGA come from the germline V gene. V shed 0 bases and J shed 4 bases, with 4 bases lying between them. CDR3 loop: CASSLTSNQPQHF. For the CDR3, the DNA is TGTGCCAGCAGCTTAACATCAAATCAGCCCCAGCATTTT.

This chain joins TRBV19 and TRBJ2-3; possibly TRBD1 for D (6 bases). The ends were cut back, 5 bases at V and 6 bases at J, with 18 bases in the middle. Germline CDR1 LNHDA, CDR2 SQIVND (reference sequence). The CDR3 extends over 15 amino acids. CDR3 protein: CASSPPGAQGDTQYF. The CDR3 nucleotides are TGTGCCAGTAGTCCCCCAGGGGCCCAGGGGGATACGCAGTATTTT.

The chain uses TRBV25-1 and TRBJ1-2, with a weak D call TRBD1 (6 bases). V shed 1 base and J shed 4 bases, with 13 bases lying between them. CDR3 size: 15 residues. Germline values: CDR1 MGHDK, CDR2 SYGVNS. The CDR3 sequence is CASSESQGHLYGYTF. The CDR3 nucleotides read TGTGCCAGCAGTGAATCACAGGGACACCTCTATGGCTACACCTTC.

The chain employs TRBV5-1 and TRBJ2-5, with D uncertain. Trimming stripped 0 bases from V and 3 bases from J, with 12 bases between. The length of the CDR3 is 15 residues. Germline CDR1 reads SGHRS; CDR2 reads YFSETQ. CDR3 in DNA: TGCGCCAGCAGCTTGGCGAAGGGTCCTAAAGAGACCCAGTACTTC. Translation: CASSLAKGPKETQYF.

The chain employs TRBV5-4 and TRBJ2-3; a weak D match, TRBD2 (5 bases). CDR1 and CDR2 from the germline V gene are SGHNT and YYREEE (reference sequence). The CDR3 covers 14 residues. V was trimmed by 7 bases and J by 5 bases, leaving 17 bases between them. The CDR3 DNA is TGTGCCAGCCGGTCGGGCGGAGGCGTAGATACGCAGTATTTT. Translation: CASRSGGGVDTQYF.

The gene calls are TRBV11-1 and TRBJ1-1; the D is unclear. CDR1 is SGHAT and CDR2 is FQDESV in the germline V gene (reference sequence). The CDR3 is 15 amino acids. The V end was cut by 1 base, the J end by 4 bases, with 13 bases between. DNA for the CDR3: TGTGCCAGCAGCTTAGGTAGACTAAGTCGCACTGAAGCTTTCTTT. It yields the protein CASSLGRLSRTEAFF.

In nucleotides, the CDR3 is TGTGCCAGTAGTATAGCCCTTACTGGGGAAAAACTGTTTTTT. It yields the protein CASSIALTGEKLFF. The genes are TRBV19 and TRBJ1-4; no definite D call. The CDR3 is 14 residues long. The germline gives CDR1 LNHDA, CDR2 SQIVND (reference sequence). Trimming removed 1 base from V and 8 bases from J, with 11 bases in between. The entire variable domain, with the rest obtained from reference TRBV19 and TRBJ1-4, is as follows: DGGITQSPKYLFRKEGQNVTLSCEQNLNHDAMYWYRQDPGQGLRLIYYSQIVNDFQKGDIAEGYSVSREKKESFPLTVTSAQKNPTAFYLCASSIALTGEKLFFGSGTQLSVL.

Here the CDR3 reads CASSSSARGRFTGELFF. Here the CDR3 DNA reads TGTGCCAGCAGTTCCTCCGCTCGGGGGCGGTTCACCGGGGAGCTGTTTTTT. The J gene is TRBJ2-2, the V gene TRBV27, with D perhaps TRBD1 or TRBD2 (6 bases each). Trimming removed 4 bases from V and 4 bases from J, with 19 bases in between. Germline V gene data show CDR1 as MNHEY and CDR2 as SMNVEV (reference sequence). The CDR3 has 17 amino acids.

This chain links TRBV11-1 with TRBJ1-1; tentative D call: TRBD1 (5 bases). This CDR3 has 15 amino acids. Trimming removed 6 bases from V and 0 bases from J, with 14 bases in between. Germline V gives CDR1 SGHAT, CDR2 FQDESV (reference sequence). The CDR3 sequence: CASRPFPGVNTEAFF. The CDR3 DNA reads as TGTGCCAGCAGACCCTTCCCGGGGGTGAACACTGAAGCTTTCTTT.

DNA for the CDR3: TGTGCCAGCACACCGTCCGGGACAGGGCGTCCCTACGAGCAGTACTTC. This codes for CASTPSGTGRPYEQYF. The chain joins TRBV7-9 to TRBJ2-7; 9 bases map to TRBD1. This CDR3 region has 16 residues. Germline assignment: CDR1 SEHNR and CDR2 FQNEAQ (reference sequence). The trim removed 7 bases at V and 2 bases at J, leaving 12 bases unmatched.

The V and J genes are TRBV11-2 and TRBJ1-1, with no clear D. The V gene lost 4 bases and the J gene lost 11 bases, with 11 bases spanning the gap. CDR1 is SGHAT and CDR2 is FQNNGV in the germline V gene. This CDR3 is 11 amino acids long. Here the CDR3 reads CASSSRVTAFF. DNA of the CDR3: TGTGCCAGCAGCTCGAGGGTAACGGCTTTCTTT.

The chain joins TRBV6-6 to TRBJ2-2, with TRBD1 as a possible D gene (6 bases). This CDR3 has 13 residues. V lost 6 bases and J 6 bases, leaving 11 bases between the germline ends. Germline V gives CDR1 MNHNY, CDR2 SVGAGI (reference sequence). CDR3 in amino acids: CASRTGQAGELFF. Written as DNA, the CDR3 is TGTGCCAGCAGAACAGGGCAGGCCGGGGAGCTGTTTTTT.

The genes are TRBV19 and TRBJ2-5, with D tentatively TRBD1 or TRBD2 (6 bases each). Germline-derived CDR1 and CDR2 are LNHDA and SQIVND (reference sequence). The length of the CDR3 is 14 residues. V was pared by 1 base and J by 7 bases, with 13 bases between. The CDR3 is CASSIAGADGTQYF. The CDR3 nucleotides read TGTGCCAGTAGTATAGCGGGGGCCGACGGGACCCAGTACTTC.

The chain couples TRBV27 to TRBJ2-7; 8 nucleotides align to TRBD1. The CDR3 sequence is 13 residues long. Losses at the gene ends were 5 bases for V and 7 bases for J; bases not matched to a gene: 7. Germline-derived CDR1 and CDR2 are MNHEY and SMNVEV (reference sequence). The CDR3 DNA reads TGTGCCAGCAGTCCCTGGGACAGGCATGAGCAGTACTTC. Amino acid sequence: CASSPWDRHEQYF.

The rearrangement uses TRBV7-2 and TRBJ2-3; TRBD1 matches 7 bases. The CDR3 has 16 residues. Germline-derived CDR1 and CDR2 are SGHTA and FQGNSA. V gave up 5 bases and J gave up 1 base; unmatched junction bases: 9. DNA of the CDR3: TGTGCCAGCAGCGTACCGGGACAGAGGGGCACAGATACGCAGTATTTT. Protein product: CASSVPGQRGTDTQYF.

This chain joins TRBV5-6 and TRBJ2-6; possibly TRBD1 for D (5 bases). Per the germline V gene, CDR1 is SGHDT and CDR2 is YYEEEE. CDR3 length: 16 amino acids. V lost 0 bases to trimming and J lost 1 base, with 8 bases between them. The DNA of the CDR3 is TGTGCCAGCAGCTTGGAACCAGGGTCTGGGGCCAACGTCCTGACTTTC. Protein sequence: CASSLEPGSGANVLTF.

This rearrangement joins TRBV30 to TRBJ2-1; the match to TRBD1 covers 7 bases. V lost 3 bases to trimming and J lost 10 bases; unmatched junction nucleotides: 6. Per germline, CDR1 GTSNPN and CDR2 SVGIG (reference sequence). CDR3 length equals 12 residues. The chain's CDR3 is CAWSVDRAEQFF. In DNA form, the CDR3 reads TGTGCCTGGAGCGTCGACAGGGCCGAGCAGTTCTTC.

The V call is TRBV5-5, the J call TRBJ1-1, with TRBD1 as a possible D gene (5 bases). Germline V gene data show CDR1 as SGHKS and CDR2 as YYEKEE (reference sequence). With 2 bases removed from V and 2 bases from J, the gap between germline ends came to 10 bases. The CDR3 has 14 amino acids. CDR3 bases: TGTGCCAGCAGCTTCACAAGGGACAACACTGAAGCTTTCTTT. This sequence encodes CASSFTRDNTEAFF.

This chain joins TRBV6-6 and TRBJ1-3; D unresolved. V lost 4 bases and J 0 bases, leaving 7 bases between the germline ends. Germline CDR1 reads MNHNY; CDR2 reads SVGAGI (reference sequence). The CDR3 covers 14 residues. Written as DNA, the CDR3 is TGTGCCAGCAGTTCCGGGAGCTCTGGAAACACCATATATTTT. It translates to CASSSGSSGNTIYF.

The CDR3 loop is CASRRDSVYEQYF. CDR3 nucleotides: TGTGCCAGCAGACGGGACAGCGTCTACGAGCAGTACTTC. J is TRBJ2-7 and V is TRBV6-6; 7 bases align to TRBD1. This CDR3 region has 13 residues. Trimming took 6 bases from V and 3 from J; bases not matched to a gene: 5. Germline V gene sequence: CDR1 MNHNY, CDR2 SVGAGI (reference sequence).

The chain combines TRBV30 with TRBJ1-4, with D tentatively TRBD1 (6 bases). Germline CDR1 GTSNPN, CDR2 SVGIG (reference sequence). V was shortened by 6 bases and J by 4 bases, with 21 bases between the two germline ends. The CDR3 consists of 16 residues. CDR3 sequence: CACYTGGTGLNEKLFF. In nucleotides, the CDR3 is TGTGCCTGTTACACTGGCGGAACAGGGCTTAATGAAAAACTGTTTTTT. The complete variable domain, with remaining parts taken from reference TRBV30 and TRBJ1-4, reads SQTIHQWPATLVQPVGSPLSLECTVEGTSNPNLYWYRQAAGRGLQLLFYSVGIGQISSEVPQNLSASRPQDRQFILSSKKLLLSDSGFYLCACYTGGTGLNEKLFFGSGTQLSVL.

The V call is TRBV6-5, the J call TRBJ2-7, with D perhaps TRBD1 or TRBD2 (5 bases each). Deletions cut 6 bases from V and 0 bases from J, with 15 bases between. The CDR3 is made up of 15 amino acids. Germline CDR1 is MNHEY and CDR2 is SVGAGI. CDR3 amino acids: CASRSGAKGSYEQYF. For the CDR3, the DNA is TGTGCCAGCAGGTCCGGGGCGAAGGGCTCCTACGAGCAGTACTTC.

The chain carries TRBV27 and TRBJ2-3, with D unclear. V was shortened by 1 base and J by 6 bases, with 20 bases between the two germline ends. Germline CDR1 and CDR2: MNHEY and SMNVEV (reference sequence). CDR3 size: 17 residues. Here the CDR3 DNA reads TGTGCCAGCAGTTTATTGGGCTCTCGAGGACGCGAGGATACGCAGTATTTT. Translation: CASSLLGSRGREDTQYF.